The sequence of this T cell receptor beta chain was determined in a study of vaccination and CD4 T cells after COVID-19. The wider study: The convalescents comprised six males and four females, two of them Hispanic. Drawing of post-COVID samples took place a median about 94 days after diagnosis (range 35 to 161).

Cultured CD4+ T cell DNA underwent sequencing with the Oncomine TCR Beta short-read assay. A single record per CDR3 protein comes from TCRdb applying MiXCR to the PCR reads. The sample lists roughly 16,000 distinct CDR3 sequences; around 30% were seen once. This clonotype was detected a few times. The antigen is not known. Indicated treatment: approximately nine-day PBMC culture with coronavirus spike peptide pools or control peptides (ViraFEST assay). Study-level findings and limits: Spike mono-reactivity was found in 304 of the 307 vaccine-specific clones identified in convalescent patients.

This CDR3 has 14 residues. Per germline, CDR1 DFQATT and CDR2 SNEGSKA (reference sequence). V lost 3 bases and J lost 3; bases outside the gene matches: 4. The sequence was collected from a human donor with COVID-19. The sample comprised cultured CD4+ T cells from blood. This chain uses TRBV20-1 with TRBJ1-5; the match to TRBD1 covers 8 bases. The CDR3 is CSARPGGNNQPQHF. CDR3 in DNA: TGCAGTGCTAGGCCAGGGGGCAACAATCAGCCCCAGCATTTT.